This is a list of T cell receptor beta chains from one sample in a study of control samples from healthy donors and cancer patients. Sequenced by immunoSEQ multiplex PCR; TCRdb stores in-frame clones only, minus some. This table holds 160,000 or so clones, about 94% found once. The specimen was blood. The receptors derive from a woman in her thirties or forties in good health. Both conserved end residues are part of each CDR3. D genes are given only for firm matches. Some rows have no size entry. The others give once, few or many, or a class for an expanded clone.

d_gene | j_gene | v_gene | abundance | CDR3aa | CDR3nt
TRBD2 | TRBJ2-1 | TRBV30 | . | CAWAKLAGLGNEQFF | TGTGCCTGGGCGAAACTAGCGGGATTAGGAAATGAGCAGTTCTTC
. | TRBJ2-3 | TRBV4-3 | . | CASSQDAHSTQYF | TGCGCCAGCAGCCAAGATGCCCATTCCACGCAGTATTTT
. | TRBJ1-1 | TRBV19 | . | CASSPLLGEAFF | TGTGCCAGTAGTCCACTTTTGGGCGAAGCTTTCTTT
TRBD1 | TRBJ2-1 | TRBV25-1 | . | CASSPRGPWQFF | TGTGCCAGCTCCCCAAGGGGGCCATGGCAGTTCTTC
TRBD1 | TRBJ2-4 | TRBV5-1 | . | CASSRGQGWLDIQYF | TGCGCCAGCAGCCGCGGACAGGGCTGGTTGGACATTCAGTACTTC
. | TRBJ2-1 | TRBV11-2 | . | CASTELPREQFF | TGTGCCAGCACCGAACTACCCCGTGAGCAGTTCTTC
. | TRBJ1-2 | TRBV19 | . | CASSYTGNYGYTF | TGTGCCAGTAGTTATACAGGGAACTATGGCTACACCTTC
. | TRBJ1-2 | TRBV7-2 | . | CAGSLEGQGRHYTF | TGTGCCGGCAGCTTAGAAGGCCAGGGACGGCACTACACCTTC
. | TRBJ2-7 | TRBV7-9 | few | CASSLTPYEQYF | TGTGCCAGCAGCTTAACTCCATACGAGCAGTACTTC
. | TRBJ1-2 | TRBV12-5 | . | CASDPGRAGSRGYTF | TGTGCTAGTGACCCGGGTAGGGCAGGGTCAAGGGGCTACACCTTC
. | TRBJ2-7 | TRBV18 | . | CASSPPGQWNLAHEQYF | TGTGCCAGCTCACCACCCGGACAGTGGAACTTGGCCCACGAGCAGTACTTC
TRBD1 | TRBJ1-2 | TRBV12-3/TRBV12-4 | . | CASRRQGLEGYTF | TGTGCCAGCAGGCGACAGGGGCTCGAAGGCTACACCTTC
TRBD1 | TRBJ2-3 | TRBV6-1 | once | CASSEAGGKDTQYF | TGTGCCAGCAGTGAAGCAGGGGGCAAGGATACGCAGTATTTT
TRBD2 | TRBJ2-3 | TRBV5-1 | . | CASSSLAGGPTDTQYF | TGCGCCAGCAGCTCGTTAGCGGGAGGGCCCACAGATACGCAGTATTTT
. | TRBJ1-1 | TRBV7-3 | . | CASSLQGSDTEAFF | TGTGCCAGCAGCCTACAGGGTAGCGACACTGAAGCTTTCTTT
TRBD1 | TRBJ1-1 | TRBV4-1 | . | CASSQPGGADEAFF | TGCGCCAGCAGCCAACCAGGGGGCGCGGATGAAGCTTTCTTT
. | TRBJ1-4 | TRBV6-2/TRBV6-3 | . | CASSPWRGEKLFF | TGTGCCAGCAGCCCCTGGCGTGGCGAAAAACTGTTTTTT
. | TRBJ1-1 | TRBV2 | . | CASGRGTEAFF | TGTGCCAGCGGAAGGGGGACTGAAGCTTTCTTT
. | TRBJ1-6 | TRBV18 | . | CASSRGVGNSPLHF | TGTGCCAGCTCACGAGGGGTTGGGAATTCACCCCTCCACTTT
. | TRBJ2-5 | TRBV27 | . | CASSPETGPGGTQYF | TGTGCCAGCAGTCCGGAGACTGGGCCGGGTGGGACCCAGTACTTC
. | TRBJ1-4 | TRBV5-1 | . | CASSFGSENEKLFF | TGCGCCAGCAGCTTTGGGTCAGAGAATGAAAAACTGTTTTTT
. | TRBJ1-4 | TRBV9 | . | CASSVDVGRDNEKLFF | TGTGCCAGCAGCGTAGATGTGGGACGAGATAATGAAAAACTGTTTTTT
TRBD1 | TRBJ1-5 | TRBV10-3 | . | CAISERDRGNQPQHF | TGTGCCATCAGTGAGCGGGACAGGGGCAATCAGCCCCAGCATTTT
TRBD1 | TRBJ1-2 | TRBV6-5 | . | CASSYRQGGNYGYTF | TGTGCCAGCAGTTATCGACAGGGGGGAAACTATGGCTACACCTTC
. | TRBJ1-2 | TRBV6-6 | . | CASSYHQLANYGYTF | TGTGCCAGCAGTTATCACCAATTGGCTAACTATGGCTACACCTTC
. | TRBJ1-5 | TRBV30 | . | CAWSVQTQGQPQHF | TGTGCCTGGAGTGTACAGACTCAGGGTCAGCCCCAGCATTTT
. | TRBJ1-2 | TRBV3-1/TRBV3-2 | . | CASSLGTRGYTF | TGTGCCAGCAGCCTCGGGACCCGTGGCTACACCTTC
. | TRBJ2-7 | TRBV1 | . | CTGGLAPAAKRKAGDRRAYEQYF | TGCACTGGCGGGTTGGCACCAGCAGCCAAGCGTAAGGCGGGGGACAGGAGAGCCTACGAGCAGTACTTC
. | TRBJ2-1 | TRBV6-6 | . | CASTTGTSSYNEQFF | TGTGCCAGCACGACCGGGACAAGCTCCTACAATGAGCAGTTCTTC
TRBD1 | TRBJ1-1 | TRBV10-3 | . | CAISGSQGVGTEAFF | TGTGCCATCAGTGGAAGTCAGGGGGTAGGGACTGAAGCTTTCTTT
TRBD1 | TRBJ1-4 | TRBV2 | . | CASSENRGRSEKLFF | TGTGCCAGCAGTGAAAACAGGGGAAGATCTGAAAAACTGTTTTTT
TRBD1 | TRBJ2-7 | TRBV10-3 | . | CAISLGQSSYEQYF | TGTGCCATCAGCCTGGGACAGAGCTCCTACGAGCAGTACTTC
TRBD2 | TRBJ2-5 | TRBV6-5 | . | CASSLGTSGVETQYF | TGTGCCAGCAGTTTAGGGACTAGCGGGGTTGAGACCCAGTACTTC
. | TRBJ1-1 | TRBV5-8 | . | CASSWGRNTEAFF | TGTGCCAGCAGCTGGGGGCGGAACACTGAAGCTTTCTTT
TRBD1 | TRBJ1-1 | TRBV7-9 | . | CASSLALFDRGMNTEAFF | TGTGCCAGCAGCTTAGCGCTGTTCGACAGGGGGATGAACACTGAAGCTTTCTTT
. | TRBJ1-1 | TRBV10-1 | . | CASSPRERTEAFF | TGCGCCAGCAGTCCCCGGGAGAGGACTGAAGCTTTCTTT
. | TRBJ1-2 | TRBV5-4 | . | CASSLEAGGYTF | TGTGCCAGCAGCTTGGAGGCGGGCGGCTACACCTTC
. | TRBJ1-4 | TRBV9 | . | CASSSLATNEKLFF | TGTGCCAGCAGCTCCCTTGCAACTAATGAAAAACTGTTTTTT